This TCR beta chain is from a study of shared clonotypes between healthy human individuals (dated by TCRdb to 2020 to 2021). Context from the whole study: The cohort comprised a couple of women and three men aged 18 to 49 years. The study deeply sequenced blood TCR repertoires of 5 or 6 healthy adults to estimate repertoire size and the extent of clonotype sharing between individuals. Each donor's leukapheresis produced roughly between about 0.8 and 10 billion PBMCs. For each donor, CD4 naive and CD4 memory were each run on three plates, CD8 naive on two plates, and CD8 memory on one plate. Different laboratories and diverse techniques were used to prepare libraries and sequence TCR repertoires, to increase sequencing depth and limit assay-specific biases. Broader findings and caveats from the paper: Only blood was sampled, and tissue TCR repertoires likely differ from those in blood. Sharing across a few donors was observed for about 5% of naive CD4, under 4% of naive CD8, 2% to 2.5% of memory CD4, and 0.4% of memory CD8 clonotypes. Incomplete sequencing was indicated by rarefaction of sorted-subset datasets, despite the large sequencing depth. Larger estimated clonotype richness was generally found for naive subsets than for memory subsets. Compared with non-shared clonotypes, clonotypes shared by all four sorted-subset donors had higher generation probabilities. The small number of donors limited the genetic and exposure-history diversity represented. Pairwise subsampling indicated that sequencing depth was expected to affect the degree of clonotype sharing among donors.

Using the deep immunoSEQ assay, TCR CDR3 regions were amplified from genomic DNA by multiplex PCR. Extracted genomic DNA from each cell subset was spread evenly across all wells of several immunoSEQ 96-well plates, with each plate serving as a replicate. Each replicate PCR for sorted subsets received roughly 0.2 ug genomic DNA, equal to about 30,000 T cell genomes. The purified libraries were quantified using a Qubit 3.0 fluorometer, sized with a Bioanalyzer 2100, and then quantified again using the KAPA Library Quantification kit. Each immunoSEQ 96-well plate was sequenced on its own single-read 150-cycle Illumina NextSeq 550 flow cell. The original pipeline was this. Because the immunoSEQ output included only junctional sequences and no quality scores, the filtering could not be the same as the filtering used for full-length reads. Sequences were annotated with PyIR, a Python wrapper for IgBLAST v1.9, and V/J genes and CDR3 were assigned using IMGT germline references. Reads with weak V/J assignments (E-value above 1e-6), missing CDR3, stop codons, out-of-frame junctions, or ambiguous translated residues were removed. V3J clonotypes were defined by identical inferred V gene, J gene, and CDR3 amino acid sequence. To compute the percentage overlap between repertoires, the number of shared unique clonotypes was divided by the size of the smaller repertoire. Repertoire richness was assessed with RTK rarefaction, the Chao1 estimator, and Recon v2.1 estimates of unobserved clonotypes. Generation probabilities were computed with OLGA for all TCRbeta clonotypes obtained by the gDNA method from four donors. The immuneACCESS repertoire file appears here via TCRdb, limited to in-frame rearrangements. These files lack a portion of the clones; in checked studies, under half of the deficit traces to unresolved V genes, and the cause of the others is not known. Clone size and V and J calls were adopted from that table, with D and trimming inferred from the DNA. Present in this sample are 950,000 to 1,300,000 clones, about 77% of which were seen just once. The ten largest clonotypes hold 1.5% of the sample.

Ends trimmed: V by 6 bases, J by 6 bases; bases unmatched to a gene: 5. For CDR1 and CDR2, the germline V gene lists SGHTA and FQGNSA. Taken from cysteine to phenylalanine, the CDR3 has 13 residues. Of all the DNA, just the CDR3 is kept, 39 bases in frame from base 1. A word on this clone: No cognate antigen has been identified for it. Per-base quality was not reported, and no clone a single base away is much larger than it.

The donors were healthy, HIV-negative adults who had no recently reported acute infections or vaccinations. Only Caucasian adults living in Nashville, Tennessee, USA were represented among the donors. Magnetic negative selection was used to enrich CD4+ T cells, after which naive cells were positively selected on CD45RA and the negative fraction became the memory subset. Blood was collected by leukapheresis, and PBMCs were isolated by Ficoll-Histopaque density gradient centrifugation and then cryopreserved in liquid nitrogen vapor phase. Analytical flow cytometry was used to check the purity and quantity of every magnetically sorted T cell population. Genomic DNA was isolated from every sorted fraction and measured by UV absorbance on a Nanodrop 2000c.

The sequence was obtained from a man aged 18-30 years in good health. The sample taken for sequencing was memory CD4+ T cells sorted from blood. The cell subset or site label, read with the paper, signifies: CD45RA-negative fraction. This sequence uses TRBV7-2 and TRBJ2-7, and TRBD2 matches 10 of the central bases. Here the CDR3 is given as CASRKAGGGEQYF. The bases are TGTGCCAGCAGAAAAGCGGGAGGGGGCGAGCAGTACTTC.